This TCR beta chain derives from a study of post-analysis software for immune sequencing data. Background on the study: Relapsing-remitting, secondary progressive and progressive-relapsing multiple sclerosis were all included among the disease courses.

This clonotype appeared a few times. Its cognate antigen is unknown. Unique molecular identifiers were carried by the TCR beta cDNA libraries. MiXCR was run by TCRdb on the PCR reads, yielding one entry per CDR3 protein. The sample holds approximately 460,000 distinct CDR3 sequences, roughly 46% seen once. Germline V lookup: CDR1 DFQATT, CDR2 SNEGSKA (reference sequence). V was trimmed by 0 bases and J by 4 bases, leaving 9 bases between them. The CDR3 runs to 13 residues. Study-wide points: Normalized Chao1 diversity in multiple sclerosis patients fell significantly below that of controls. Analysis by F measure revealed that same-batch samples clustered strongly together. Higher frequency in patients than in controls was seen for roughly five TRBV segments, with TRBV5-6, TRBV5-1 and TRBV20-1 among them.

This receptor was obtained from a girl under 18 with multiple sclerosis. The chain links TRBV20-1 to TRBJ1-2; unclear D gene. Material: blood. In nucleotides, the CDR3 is TGCAGTGCTAGAGACGACACGGCCTATGGCTACACCTTC. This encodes CSARDDTAYGYTF.